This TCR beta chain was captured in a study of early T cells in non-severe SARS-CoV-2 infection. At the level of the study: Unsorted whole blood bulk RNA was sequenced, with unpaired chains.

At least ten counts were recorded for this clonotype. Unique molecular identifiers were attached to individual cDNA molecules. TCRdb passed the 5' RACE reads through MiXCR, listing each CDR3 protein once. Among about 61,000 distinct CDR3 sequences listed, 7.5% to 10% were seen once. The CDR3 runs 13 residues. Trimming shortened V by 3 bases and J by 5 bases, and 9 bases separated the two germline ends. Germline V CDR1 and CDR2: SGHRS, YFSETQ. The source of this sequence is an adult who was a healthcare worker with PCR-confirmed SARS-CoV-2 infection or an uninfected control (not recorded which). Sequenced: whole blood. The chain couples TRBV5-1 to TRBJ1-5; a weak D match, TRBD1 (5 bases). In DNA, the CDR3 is TGCGCCAGCAGCTGGGGGAAGGATCAGCCCCAGCATTTT. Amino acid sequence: CASSWGKDQPQHF.